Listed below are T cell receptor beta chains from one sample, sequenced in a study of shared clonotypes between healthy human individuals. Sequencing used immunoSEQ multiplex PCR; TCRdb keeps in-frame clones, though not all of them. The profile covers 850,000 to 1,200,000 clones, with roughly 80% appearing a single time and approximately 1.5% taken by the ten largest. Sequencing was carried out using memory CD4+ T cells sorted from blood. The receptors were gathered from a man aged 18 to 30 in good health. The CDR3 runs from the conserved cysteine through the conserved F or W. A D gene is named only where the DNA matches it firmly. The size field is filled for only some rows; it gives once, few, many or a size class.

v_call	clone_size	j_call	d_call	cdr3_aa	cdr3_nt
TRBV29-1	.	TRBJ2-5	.	CSVNPQQETQYF	TGCAGCGTAAATCCGCAACAAGAGACCCAGTACTTC
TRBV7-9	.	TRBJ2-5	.	CASSLGVGEETQYF	TGTGCCAGCAGCTTAGGGGTCGGGGAGGAGACCCAGTACTTC
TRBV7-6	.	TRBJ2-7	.	CASSLRLGVEQYF	TGTGCCAGCAGCCTTCGCCTTGGGGTCGAGCAGTACTTC
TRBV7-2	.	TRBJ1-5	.	CASSSTGTQPQHF	TGTGCCAGCAGCTCTACGGGTACTCAGCCCCAGCATTTT
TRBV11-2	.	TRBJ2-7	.	CASSPIRLQRTYEQYF	TGTGCCAGCAGCCCTATCCGGCTACAGCGCACCTACGAGCAGTACTTC
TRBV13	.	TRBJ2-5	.	CASSSQGGAETQYF	TGTGCCAGCAGCTCGCAGGGGGGGGCTGAGACCCAGTACTTC
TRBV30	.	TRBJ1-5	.	CALSGGSGQPQHF	TGTGCCCTGAGTGGAGGGAGCGGGCAGCCCCAGCATTTT
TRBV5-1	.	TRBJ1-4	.	CVQATNEKLFF	TGCGTCCAAGCAACTAATGAAAAACTGTTTTTT
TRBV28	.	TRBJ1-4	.	CASNLQGGSEKLFF	TGTGCCAGCAACCTACAGGGAGGGAGTGAAAAACTGTTTTTT
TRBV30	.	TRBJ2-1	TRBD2	CAWATSGGANEQFF	TGTGCCTGGGCGACTAGCGGGGGGGCCAATGAGCAGTTCTTC
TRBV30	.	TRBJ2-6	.	CAWTVSGANVLTF	TGTGCCTGGACAGTCTCTGGGGCCAACGTCCTGACTTTC
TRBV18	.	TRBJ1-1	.	CASSPRGRTEAFF	TGTGCCAGCTCACCACGGGGGCGGACTGAAGCTTTCTTT
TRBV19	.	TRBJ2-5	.	CASSNRGPQETQYF	TGTGCCAGTAGTAACCGGGGGCCACAAGAGACCCAGTACTTC
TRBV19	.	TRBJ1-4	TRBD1	CASSPGQSTNEKLFF	TGTGCCAGTAGCCCGGGACAGTCCACAAATGAAAAACTGTTTTTT
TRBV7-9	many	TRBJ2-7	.	CASSAQPGGKQYF	TGTGCCAGCAGCGCACAACCAGGGGGGAAGCAGTACTTC
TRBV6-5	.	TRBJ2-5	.	CASSSTDPGETQYF	TGTGCCAGCAGTTCTACCGACCCAGGGGAGACCCAGTACTTC